This T cell receptor beta chain is drawn from a study of cytomegalovirus exposure and HLA in healthy donors. Study results and caveats: It emerged from a later analysis that several of the most significant clusters appeared to be linked to common viral pathogens. In vitro assays verified that three CMV-associated chains recognized CMV antigens specifically.

This clone has just a few counts. Its antigen is as yet unknown. With 60 Vbeta and 13 Jbeta primers, the PCR was carried out. Clones were read by immunoSEQ multiplex PCR, and TCRdb kept only the in-frame ones, dropping some. Altogether under 200,000 clones are present, about 81% being singletons, with the ten largest covering 1.5% to 2%. The V gene lost 0 bases and the J gene lost 5 bases, with 10 bases spanning the gap. The CDR3 has 13 residues. Germline-derived CDR1 and CDR2 are GTSNPN and SVGIG (reference sequence). The source of this sequence is a woman aged 18-35 years in good health and CMV-seronegative. The chain joins TRBV30 to TRBJ1-1; D may be TRBD1 (6 bases). Specimen: PBMCs. The CDR3 nucleotides are TGTGCCTGGAGTGTTACAGGGCGGACTGAAGCTTTCTTT. Translating gives CAWSVTGRTEAFF.